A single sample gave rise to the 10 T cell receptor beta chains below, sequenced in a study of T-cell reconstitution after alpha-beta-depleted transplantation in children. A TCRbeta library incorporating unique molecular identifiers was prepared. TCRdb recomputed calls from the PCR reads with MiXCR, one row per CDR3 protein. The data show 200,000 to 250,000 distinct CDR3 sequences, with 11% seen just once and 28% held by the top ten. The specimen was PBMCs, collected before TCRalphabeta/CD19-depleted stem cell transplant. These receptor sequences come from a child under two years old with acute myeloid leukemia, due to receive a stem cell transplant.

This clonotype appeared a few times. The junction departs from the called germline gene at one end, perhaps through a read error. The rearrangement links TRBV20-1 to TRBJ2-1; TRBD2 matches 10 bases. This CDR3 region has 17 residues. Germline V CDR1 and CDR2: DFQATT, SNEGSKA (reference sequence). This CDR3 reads CCAREGLAGAFGVEQFF. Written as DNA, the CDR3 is TGCTGTGCTAGAGAGGGTCTAGCGGGAGCGTTTGGTGTTGAGCAGTTCTTC.

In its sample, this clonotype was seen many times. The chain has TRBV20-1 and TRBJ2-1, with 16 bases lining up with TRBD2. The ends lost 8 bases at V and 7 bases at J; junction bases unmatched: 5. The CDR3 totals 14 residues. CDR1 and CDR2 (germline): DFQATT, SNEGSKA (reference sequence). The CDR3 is CSSGLAGGPNEQFF. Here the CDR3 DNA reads TGCAGTTCGGGACTAGCGGGAGGGCCAAATGAGCAGTTCTTC.

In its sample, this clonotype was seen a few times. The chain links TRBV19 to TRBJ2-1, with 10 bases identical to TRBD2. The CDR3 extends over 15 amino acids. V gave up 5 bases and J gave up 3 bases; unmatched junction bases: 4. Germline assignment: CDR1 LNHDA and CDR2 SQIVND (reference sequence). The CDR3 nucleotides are TGTGCCAGTAGTTCTAGCGGGAGTATCTACAATGAGCAGTTCTTC. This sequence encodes CASSSSGSIYNEQFF.

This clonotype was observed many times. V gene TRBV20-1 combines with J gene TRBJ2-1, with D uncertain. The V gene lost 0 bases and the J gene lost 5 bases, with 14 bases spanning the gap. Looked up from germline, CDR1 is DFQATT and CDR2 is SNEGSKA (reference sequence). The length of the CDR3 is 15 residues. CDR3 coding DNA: TGCAGTGCTAGAGACCTCCTTGGGCAGAACAATGAGCAGTTCTTC. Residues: CSARDLLGQNNEQFF.

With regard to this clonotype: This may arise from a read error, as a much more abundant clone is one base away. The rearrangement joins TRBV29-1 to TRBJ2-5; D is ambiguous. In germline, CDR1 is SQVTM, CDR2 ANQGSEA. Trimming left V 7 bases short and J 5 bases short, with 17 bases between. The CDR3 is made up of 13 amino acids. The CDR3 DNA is TGCAGCGCCGGATCGCAGTCACGGGAGACCCAGTACTTC. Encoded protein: CSAGSQSRETQYF. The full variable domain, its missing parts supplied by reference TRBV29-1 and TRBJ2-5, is SAVISQKPSRDICQRGTSLTIQCQVDSQVTMMFWYRQQPGQSLTLIATANQGSEATYESGFVIDKFPISRPNLTFSTLTVSNMSPEDSSIYLCSAGSQSRETQYFGPGTRLLVL.

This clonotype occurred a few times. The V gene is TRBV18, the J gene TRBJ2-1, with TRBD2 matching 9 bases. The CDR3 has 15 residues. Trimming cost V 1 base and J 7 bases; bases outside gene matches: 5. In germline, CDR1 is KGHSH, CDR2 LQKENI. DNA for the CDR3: TGTGCCAGCTCACCACGGGGCGGGAGGGAGAATGAGCAGTTCTTC. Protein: CASSPRGGRENEQFF.

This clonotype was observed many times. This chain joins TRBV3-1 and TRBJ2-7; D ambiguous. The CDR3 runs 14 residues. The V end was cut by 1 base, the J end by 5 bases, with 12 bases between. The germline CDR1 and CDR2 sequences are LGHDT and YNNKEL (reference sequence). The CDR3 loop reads CASSQVTAVNEQYF. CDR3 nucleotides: TGTGCCAGCAGCCAAGTCACAGCCGTGAACGAGCAGTACTTC.

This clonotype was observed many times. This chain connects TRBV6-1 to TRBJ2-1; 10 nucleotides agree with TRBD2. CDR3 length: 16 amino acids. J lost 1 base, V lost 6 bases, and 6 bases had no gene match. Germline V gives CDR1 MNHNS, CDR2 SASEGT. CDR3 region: CASRPSGSSSYNEQFF. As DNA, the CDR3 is TGTGCCAGCAGGCCTAGCGGGAGTTCGTCCTACAATGAGCAGTTCTTC.

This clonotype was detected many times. CDR3 bases: TGTGCCAGCAGGTCCGGGACTACGCCCTCCTACGAGCAGTACTTC. It yields the protein CASRSGTTPSYEQYF. V gene TRBV6-5 combines with J gene TRBJ2-7; 7 nucleotides agree with TRBD2. The CDR3 sequence is 15 residues long. Germline V gene lookup returns CDR1 MNHEY and CDR2 SVGAGI. V dropped 6 bases and J dropped 0; count of bases not matched to a gene: 8.

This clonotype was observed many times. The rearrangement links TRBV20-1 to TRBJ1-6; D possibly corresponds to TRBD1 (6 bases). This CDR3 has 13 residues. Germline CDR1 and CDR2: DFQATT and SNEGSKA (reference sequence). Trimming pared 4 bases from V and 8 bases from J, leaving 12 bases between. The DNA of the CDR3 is TGCAGTGCTAACAGGGTAGAGGATTCACCCCTCCACTTT. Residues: CSANRVEDSPLHF.